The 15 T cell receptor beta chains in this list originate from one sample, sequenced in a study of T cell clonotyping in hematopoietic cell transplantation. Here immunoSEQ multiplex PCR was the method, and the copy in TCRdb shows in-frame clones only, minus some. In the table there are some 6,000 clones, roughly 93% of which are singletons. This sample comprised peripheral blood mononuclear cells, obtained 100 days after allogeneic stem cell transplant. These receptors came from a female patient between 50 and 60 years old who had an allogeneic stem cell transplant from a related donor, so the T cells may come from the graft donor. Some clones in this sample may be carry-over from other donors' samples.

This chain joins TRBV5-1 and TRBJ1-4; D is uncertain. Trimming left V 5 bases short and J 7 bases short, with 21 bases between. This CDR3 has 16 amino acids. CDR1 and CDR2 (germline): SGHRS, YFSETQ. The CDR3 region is CASRLMPARGSEKLFF. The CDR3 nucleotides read TGCGCCAGCAGGTTGATGCCGGCCAGAGGTTCTGAAAAACTGTTTTTT. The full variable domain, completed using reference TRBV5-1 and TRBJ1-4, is KAGVTQTPRYLIKTRGQQVTLSCSPISGHRSVSWYQQTPGQGLQFLFEYFSETQRNKGNFPGRFSGRQFSNSRSEMNVSTLELGDSALYLCASRLMPARGSEKLFFGSGTQLSVL.

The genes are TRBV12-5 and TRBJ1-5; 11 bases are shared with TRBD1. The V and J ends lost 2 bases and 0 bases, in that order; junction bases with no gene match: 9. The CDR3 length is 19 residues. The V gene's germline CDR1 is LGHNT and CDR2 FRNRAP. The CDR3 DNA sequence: TGTGCTAGTGGTTTGTGGAGGACAGGGGGCTCGTTTAGCAATCAGCCCCAGCATTTT. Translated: CASGLWRTGGSFSNQPQHF.

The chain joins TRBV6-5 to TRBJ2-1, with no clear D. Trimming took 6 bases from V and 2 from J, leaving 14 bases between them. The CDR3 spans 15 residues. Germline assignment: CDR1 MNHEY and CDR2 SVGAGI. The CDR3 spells CASRQDDGTYNEQFF. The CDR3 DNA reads TGTGCCAGCAGGCAAGACGACGGCACCTACAATGAGCAGTTCTTC.

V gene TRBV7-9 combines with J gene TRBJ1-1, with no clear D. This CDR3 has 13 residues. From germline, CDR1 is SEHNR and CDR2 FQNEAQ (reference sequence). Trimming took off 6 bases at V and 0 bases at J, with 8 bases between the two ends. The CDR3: CASSAGVNTEAFF. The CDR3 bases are TGTGCCAGCAGTGCCGGGGTGAACACTGAAGCTTTCTTT.

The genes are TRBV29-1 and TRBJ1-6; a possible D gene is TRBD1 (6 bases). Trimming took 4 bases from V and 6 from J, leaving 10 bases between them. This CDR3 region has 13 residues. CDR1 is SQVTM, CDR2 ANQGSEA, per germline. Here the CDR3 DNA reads TGCAGCGTTGGTCGGGACACTAATTCACCCCTCCACTTT. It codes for CSVGRDTNSPLHF.

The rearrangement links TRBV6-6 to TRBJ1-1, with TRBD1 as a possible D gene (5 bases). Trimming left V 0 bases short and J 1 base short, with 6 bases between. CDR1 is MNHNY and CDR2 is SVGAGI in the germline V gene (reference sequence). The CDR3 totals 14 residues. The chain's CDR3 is CASSYSGGNTEAFF. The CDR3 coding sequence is TGTGCCAGCAGTTACTCCGGGGGGAACACTGAAGCTTTCTTT.

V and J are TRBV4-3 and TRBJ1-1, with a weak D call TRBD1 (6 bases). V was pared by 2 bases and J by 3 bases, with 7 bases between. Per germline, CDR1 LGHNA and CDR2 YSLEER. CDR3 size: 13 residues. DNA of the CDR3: TGCGCCAGCAGCCAACAGGGGTACACTGAAGCTTTCTTT. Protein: CASSQQGYTEAFF.

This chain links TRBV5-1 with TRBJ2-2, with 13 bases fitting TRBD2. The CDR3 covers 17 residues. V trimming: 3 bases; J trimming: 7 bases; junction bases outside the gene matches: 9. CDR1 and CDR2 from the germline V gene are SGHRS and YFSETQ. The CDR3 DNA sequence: TGCGCCAGCAGCTCGGGAACCGGGACTAGCGGGATCGGGGAGCTGTTTTTT. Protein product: CASSSGTGTSGIGELFF.

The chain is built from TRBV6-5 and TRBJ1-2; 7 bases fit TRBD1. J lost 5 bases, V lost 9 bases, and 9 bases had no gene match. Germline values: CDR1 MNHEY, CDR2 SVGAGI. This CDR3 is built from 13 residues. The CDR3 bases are TGTGCCAGTCGGGACAGCAGAGGGTATGGCTACACCTTC. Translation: CASRDSRGYGYTF.

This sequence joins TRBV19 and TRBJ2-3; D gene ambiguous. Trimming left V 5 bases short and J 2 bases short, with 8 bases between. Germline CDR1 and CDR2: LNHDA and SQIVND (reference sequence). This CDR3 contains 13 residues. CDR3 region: CASSVGYTDTQYF. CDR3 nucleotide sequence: TGTGCCAGTAGTGTGGGTTACACAGATACGCAGTATTTT.

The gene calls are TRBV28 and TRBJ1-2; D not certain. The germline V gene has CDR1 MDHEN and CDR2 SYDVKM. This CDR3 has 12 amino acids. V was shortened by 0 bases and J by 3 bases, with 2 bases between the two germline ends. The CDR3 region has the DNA TGTGCCAGCAGTTTATGGGACTATGGCTACACCTTC. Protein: CASSLWDYGYTF.

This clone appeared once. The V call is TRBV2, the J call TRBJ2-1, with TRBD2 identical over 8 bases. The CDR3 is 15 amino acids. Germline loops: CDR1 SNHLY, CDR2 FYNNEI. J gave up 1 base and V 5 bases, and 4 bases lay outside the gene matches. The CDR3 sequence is CASSSGTSSYNEQFF. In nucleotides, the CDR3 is TGTGCCAGCAGTTCCGGGACTAGTTCCTACAATGAGCAGTTCTTC.

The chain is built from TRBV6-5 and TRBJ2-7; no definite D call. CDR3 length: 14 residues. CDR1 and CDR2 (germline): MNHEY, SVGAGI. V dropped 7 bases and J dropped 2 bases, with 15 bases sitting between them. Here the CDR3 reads CASTSPYGTYEQYF. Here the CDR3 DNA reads TGTGCCAGCACCTCCCCTTATGGAACCTACGAGCAGTACTTC.

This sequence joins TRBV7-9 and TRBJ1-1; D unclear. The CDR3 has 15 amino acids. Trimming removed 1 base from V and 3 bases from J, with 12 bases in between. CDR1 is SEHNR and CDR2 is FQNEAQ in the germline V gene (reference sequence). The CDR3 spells CASSLGPVGYTEAFF. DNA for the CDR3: TGTGCCAGCAGCTTAGGACCGGTTGGATACACTGAAGCTTTCTTT.

The CDR3 DNA is TGTGCCAGCAGCCCCGGGAGCGGGGGGGTAAATGAGCAGTTCTTC. Encoded protein: CASSPGSGGVNEQFF. This sequence joins TRBV9 and TRBJ2-1; the match to TRBD2 covers 10 bases. In germline, CDR1 is SGDLS, CDR2 YYNGEE. V shed 4 bases, J shed 7 bases, and the junction held 8 bases outside the gene matches. This CDR3 spans 15 amino acids.